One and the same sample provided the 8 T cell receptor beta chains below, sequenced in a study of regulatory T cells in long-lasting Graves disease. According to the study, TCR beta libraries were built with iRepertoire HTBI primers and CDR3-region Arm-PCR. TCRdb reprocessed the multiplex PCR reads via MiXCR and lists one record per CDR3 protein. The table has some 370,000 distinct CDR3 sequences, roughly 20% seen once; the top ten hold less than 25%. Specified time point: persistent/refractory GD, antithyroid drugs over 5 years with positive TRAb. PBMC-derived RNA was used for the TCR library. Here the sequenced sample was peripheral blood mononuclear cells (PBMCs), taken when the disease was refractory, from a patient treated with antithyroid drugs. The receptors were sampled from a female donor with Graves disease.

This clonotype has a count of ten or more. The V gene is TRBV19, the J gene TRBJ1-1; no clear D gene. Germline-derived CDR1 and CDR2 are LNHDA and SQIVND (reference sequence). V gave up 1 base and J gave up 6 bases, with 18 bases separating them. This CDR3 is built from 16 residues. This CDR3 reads CASSIVAATPIPEAFF. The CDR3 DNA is TGTGCCAGTAGTATAGTCGCGGCGACCCCAATCCCTGAAGCTTTCTTT.

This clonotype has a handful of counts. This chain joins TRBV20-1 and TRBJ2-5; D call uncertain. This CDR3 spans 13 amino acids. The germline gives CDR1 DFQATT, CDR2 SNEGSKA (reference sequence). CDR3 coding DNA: TGCAGCGGCTTACCCGGATTCCAAGAGACCCAGTACTTC. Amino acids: CSGLPGFQETQYF.

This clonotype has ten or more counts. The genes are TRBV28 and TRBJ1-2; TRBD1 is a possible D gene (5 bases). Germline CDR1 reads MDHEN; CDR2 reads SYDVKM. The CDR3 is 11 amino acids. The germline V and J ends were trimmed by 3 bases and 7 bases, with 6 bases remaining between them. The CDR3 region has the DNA TGTGCCAGCAGTTTGGGGACTGGCTACACCTTC. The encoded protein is CASSLGTGYTF.

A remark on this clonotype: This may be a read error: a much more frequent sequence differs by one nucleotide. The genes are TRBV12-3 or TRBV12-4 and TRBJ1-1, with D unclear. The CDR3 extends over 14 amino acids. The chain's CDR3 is CVSSSSGVNTEAFF. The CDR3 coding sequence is TGTGTCAGCAGTTCCTCTGGGGTGAACACTGAAGCTTTCTTT.

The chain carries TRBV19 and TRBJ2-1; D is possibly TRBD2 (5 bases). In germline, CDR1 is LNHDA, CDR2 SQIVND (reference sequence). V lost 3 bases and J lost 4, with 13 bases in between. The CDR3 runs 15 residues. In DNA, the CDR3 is TGTGCCAGTAGTATTTGGGGTGGACTGTACAATGAGCAGTTCTTC. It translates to CASSIWGGLYNEQFF.

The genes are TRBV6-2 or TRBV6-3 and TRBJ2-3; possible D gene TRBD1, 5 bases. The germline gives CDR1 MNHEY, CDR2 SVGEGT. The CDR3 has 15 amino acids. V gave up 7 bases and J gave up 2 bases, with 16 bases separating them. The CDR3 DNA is TGTGCCAGCACGCAGACAGTTGCCTTCACAGATACGCAGTATTTT. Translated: CASTQTVAFTDTQYF.

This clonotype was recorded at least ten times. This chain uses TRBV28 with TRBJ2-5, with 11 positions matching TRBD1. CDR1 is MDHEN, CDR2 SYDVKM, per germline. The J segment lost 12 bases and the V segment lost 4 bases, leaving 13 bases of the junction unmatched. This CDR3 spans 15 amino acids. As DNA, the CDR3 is TGTGCCAGCAGTTCCTCCGGGACAGGGGGAGGTTGGGAGTACTTC. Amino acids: CASSSSGTGGGWEYF.

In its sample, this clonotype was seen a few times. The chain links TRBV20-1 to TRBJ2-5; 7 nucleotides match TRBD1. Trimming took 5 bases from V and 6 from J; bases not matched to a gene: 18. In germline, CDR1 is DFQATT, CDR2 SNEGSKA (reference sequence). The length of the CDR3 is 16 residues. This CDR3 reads CSAVGVTTGSLKTQYF. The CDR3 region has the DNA TGCAGTGCTGTAGGGGTGACGACAGGGTCGTTGAAGACCCAGTACTTC.